The present TCR beta chain was sequenced within a study of blood T cell repertoires in COVID-19. Study as a whole: Donors in the United States, Italy and Spain gave samples during acute or convalescent COVID-19. Sources were T cells, B-cell-depleted T cells, or PBMCs; the material itself was cDNA or gDNA.

Original processing notes: The authors estimated nucleated cell counts from reference gene primer amplification. This table comes from immunoSEQ multiplex PCR, and its TCRdb copy is limited to in-frame clones, with some not included. The V and J calls and clone size were taken over from that table, and D and trimming were inferred from the DNA. The sample has some 290,000 clones, 75% to 90% seen once. This clone was seen a single time. The CDR3 contains 16 residues. Germline loops: CDR1 MNHEY, CDR2 SVGEGT. With V trimmed by 4 bases and J by 2 bases, 2 bases remained unmatched. This receptor was taken from a man aged 55 to 70 who had recovered from COVID-19. This chain connects TRBV6-2 or TRBV6-3 to TRBJ2-5; 15 nucleotides line up with TRBD2. What was sequenced was peripheral blood. The DNA of the CDR3 is TGTGCCAGCAGTTTGGGACTAGCGGGGGGACAAGAGACCCAGTACTTC. This translates into CASSLGLAGGQETQYF.